Listed below are T cell receptor beta chains from one sample, sequenced in a study of blood T cells in healthy people across ages. MiXCR, run by TCRdb on the 5' RACE reads, gives a single entry per CDR3 protein. The sample carries about 620,000 distinct CDR3 sequences, over 20% recorded once. The specimen was blood. The source is a man in his 70s in good health. Both conserved end residues are part of each CDR3. The D gene is left open where the match is weak. Clone size, where shown, is once, few, many, or a class for clones that have expanded.

cdr3_nt: TGTGCCAGCAGCTCCCGTACAGGGGGAGTTGGGACCCAGTACTTC; cdr3_aa: CASSSRTGGVGTQYF; j_call: TRBJ2-5; cdr3_length: 15; v_call: TRBV11-2; clone_size: -; d_call: TRBD1
cdr3_nt: TGCAGCGTTGAAGATCTCGGACAGGGTACCGGGGAGCTGTTTTTT; cdr3_aa: CSVEDLGQGTGELFF; j_call: TRBJ2-2; cdr3_length: 15; v_call: TRBV29-1; clone_size: few; d_call: TRBD1
cdr3_nt: TGCAGCGTTGAAGGTAGACGCGGGACATCCTACGAGCAGTACTTC; cdr3_aa: CSVEGRRGTSYEQYF; j_call: TRBJ2-7; cdr3_length: 15; v_call: TRBV29-1; clone_size: many; d_call: -
cdr3_nt: TGTGCCAGCTCAACTAGCGGGAGTACGAATGAGCAGTTCTTC; cdr3_aa: CASSTSGSTNEQFF; j_call: TRBJ2-1; cdr3_length: 14; v_call: TRBV2; clone_size: few; d_call: TRBD2
cdr3_nt: TGTGCCAGCAGTTACTTAGTGAAAGAGACCCAGTACTTC; cdr3_aa: CASSYLVKETQYF; j_call: TRBJ2-5; cdr3_length: 13; v_call: TRBV6-5; clone_size: -; d_call: -
cdr3_nt: TGCAGCGGGGGACAGGGAACCACTGAAGCTTTCTTT; cdr3_aa: CSGGQGTTEAFF; j_call: TRBJ1-1; cdr3_length: 12; v_call: TRBV29-1; clone_size: few; d_call: TRBD1
cdr3_nt: TGTGCCAGCAGCCCTCCTAGACAGGGGAACACTGAAGCTTTCTTT; cdr3_aa: CASSPPRQGNTEAFF; j_call: TRBJ1-1; cdr3_length: 15; v_call: TRBV3-1; clone_size: -; d_call: TRBD1
cdr3_nt: TGCGCCAGCAGCCAAGAAAAGGGAGGATGGATGGAGACCCAGTACTTC; cdr3_aa: CASSQEKGGWMETQYF; j_call: TRBJ2-5; cdr3_length: 16; v_call: TRBV14; clone_size: -; d_call: -
cdr3_nt: TGTGCCAGCACCCAGAGGACTGGAACCTACGAGCAGTACTTC; cdr3_aa: CASTQRTGTYEQYF; j_call: TRBJ2-7; cdr3_length: 14; v_call: TRBV12-3/TRBV12-4; clone_size: -; d_call: -
cdr3_nt: TGTGCCAGCAGCTTAGAAGGAACTACAAAGGGGACCCAGTACTTC; cdr3_aa: CASSLEGTTKGTQYF; j_call: TRBJ2-5; cdr3_length: 15; v_call: TRBV7-2; clone_size: -; d_call: -
cdr3_nt: TGTGCCAGTAGTCACGGGACTAGCGGGGTTTGGTACCAAGAGACCCAGTACTTC; cdr3_aa: CASSHGTSGVWYQETQYF; j_call: TRBJ2-5; cdr3_length: 18; v_call: TRBV19; clone_size: -; d_call: TRBD2
cdr3_nt: TGTGCCAGCAGCCCCGAGCGGGTACAAGAGACCCAGTACTTC; cdr3_aa: CASSPERVQETQYF; j_call: TRBJ2-5; cdr3_length: 14; v_call: TRBV3-1; clone_size: many; d_call: -
cdr3_nt: TGCGCCAGCAGCCAAGGTGACAGGGGTGCAGATACGCAGTATTTT; cdr3_aa: CASSQGDRGADTQYF; j_call: TRBJ2-3; cdr3_length: 15; v_call: TRBV4-1; clone_size: -; d_call: TRBD1
cdr3_nt: TGTGCCAGCAGCTCTGACAGGGAGCAGTACTTC; cdr3_aa: CASSSDREQYF; j_call: TRBJ2-7; cdr3_length: 11; v_call: TRBV7-2; clone_size: few; d_call: -
cdr3_nt: TGTGCCAGTACAGCCTTAATGAACACTGAAGCTTTCTTT; cdr3_aa: CASTALMNTEAFF; j_call: TRBJ1-1; cdr3_length: 13; v_call: TRBV19; clone_size: -; d_call: -
cdr3_nt: TGCAGCGTTGGTGGCGGAGCTTTAGGGGCAGATACGCAGTATTTT; cdr3_aa: CSVGGGALGADTQYF; j_call: TRBJ2-3; cdr3_length: 15; v_call: TRBV29-1; clone_size: few; d_call: -
cdr3_nt: TGTGCCATCAGTGAGTCGGGACTAGCGGGACGTTACGAGCAGTACTTC; cdr3_aa: CAISESGLAGRYEQYF; j_call: TRBJ2-7; cdr3_length: 16; v_call: TRBV10-3; clone_size: few; d_call: TRBD2